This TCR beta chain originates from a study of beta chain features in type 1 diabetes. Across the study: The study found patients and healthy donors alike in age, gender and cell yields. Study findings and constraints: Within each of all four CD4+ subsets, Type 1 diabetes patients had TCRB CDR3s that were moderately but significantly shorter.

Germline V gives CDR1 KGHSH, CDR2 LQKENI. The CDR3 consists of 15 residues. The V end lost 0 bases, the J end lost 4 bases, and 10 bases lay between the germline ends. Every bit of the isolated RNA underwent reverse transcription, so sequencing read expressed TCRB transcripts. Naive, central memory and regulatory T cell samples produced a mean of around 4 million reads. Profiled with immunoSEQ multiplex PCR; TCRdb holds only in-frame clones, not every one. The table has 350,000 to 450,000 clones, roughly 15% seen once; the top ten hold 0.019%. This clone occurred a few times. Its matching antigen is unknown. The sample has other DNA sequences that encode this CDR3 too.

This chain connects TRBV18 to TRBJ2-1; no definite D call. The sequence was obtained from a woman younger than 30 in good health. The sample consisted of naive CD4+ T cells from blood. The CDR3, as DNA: TGTGCCAGCTCACCACCTGGGCAGACATACAATGAGCAGTTCTTC. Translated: CASSPPGQTYNEQFF.